This entry features one TCR beta chain sequence. V lost 2 bases to trimming and J lost 10 bases, with 8 bases between them. This CDR3 comprises 12 residues. Germline CDR1 is KGHDR and CDR2 is SFDVKD. The data were obtained in a study of blood T cell repertoires in COVID-19. Across the whole study: Some COVID-19 samples were acute and others convalescent; all came from the United States, Italy and Spain. PBMCs, B-cell-depleted T cells, or T cells provided the cDNA or gDNA that made up the material.

In the authors' methods: Amplification from reference gene primers served as the basis for estimated nucleated cell counts. Produced via immunoSEQ multiplex PCR; TCRdb's table is partial and in-frame only. That table supplies the V and J calls and clone size; D and trimming were determined from the DNA. The sample lists about 160,000 clones; approximately 85% were seen once. This chain uses TRBV24-1 with TRBJ2-1; a possible D gene is TRBD1 (6 bases). Sequencing was done on a sample of peripheral blood. The TCR comes from a man at least 80 years old with COVID-19, enrolled during active disease. CDR3 sequence (DNA): TGTGCCACCAGTGATTCGACAGGAGAGCAGTTCTTC. Its translation is CATSDSTGEQFF.